What follows is one TCR beta chain and its context. The data belong to a study of blood T cell repertoires in COVID-19. At the level of the study: Sites across the United States, Italy and Spain contributed samples from acute and convalescent COVID-19. PBMCs, B-cell-depleted T cells, or T cells provided the cDNA or gDNA that made up the material.

V lost 5 bases, J lost 2 bases, and 11 bases lay in between. This CDR3 has 14 residues. Germline CDR1 reads SGHTA; CDR2 reads FQGTGA. In the authors' methods: Estimation of nucleated cell counts was performed using reference gene primer amplification. Sequencing used immunoSEQ multiplex PCR; TCRdb keeps in-frame clones, though not all of them. V, J and clone size are those of that table, while D and trimming were read from the DNA. Of under 250,000 clones listed, 70% to 90% are singletons. The V call is TRBV7-3, the J call TRBJ2-3; D may be TRBD1 (6 bases). The sequenced sample consisted of peripheral blood. The source is a man aged 45-65 years with acute or convalescent COVID-19. In DNA, the CDR3 is TGTGCCAGCAGCCAGGGGTTGAACACAGATACGCAGTATTTT. Its translation: CASSQGLNTDTQYF.